Here is one T cell receptor beta chain with its context. Original data processing: It was from reference gene primer amplification that nucleated cell counts were estimated. Sequenced by immunoSEQ multiplex PCR; TCRdb stores in-frame clones only, minus some. V, J and clone size derive from that table, while D and trimming were established from the DNA sequence. The table has 110,000 to 150,000 clones, 85% to 90% seen once. This sample is part of a study of blood T cell repertoires in COVID-19. Looking at the study overall: From the United States, Italy and Spain came samples of acute and convalescent COVID-19. PBMCs, B-cell-depleted T cells, or T cells were the source of the cDNA or gDNA that made up the material.

The V segment lost 4 bases and the J segment 6 bases; nucleotides outside the gene matches: 13. Germline-derived CDR1 and CDR2 are LGHNA and YSLEER. The CDR3 is made up of 17 amino acids. Specimen: peripheral blood. The V gene is TRBV4-3, the J gene TRBJ2-3, with TRBD2 matching 10 bases. This clonotype was obtained from a man aged 45-65 years with active or convalescent COVID-19. This CDR3 is CASSRPFSAGGPDTQYF. In nucleotides, the CDR3 is TGCGCCAGCAGCCGCCCCTTTTCAGCGGGAGGGCCTGATACGCAGTATTTT.